This TCR beta chain appears in the sequencing data of a study of cytomegalovirus exposure and HLA in healthy donors. General study points: Associated with cytomegalovirus, according to the listing, were fewer than 200 TCR beta chains. A missense variant in DCLRE1C was later tied to TCR beta V- and J-gene trimming. Previous analysis showed most TCR beta V segments were productive about 87% or about 30% of the time.

13 Jbeta primers and 60 Vbeta primers were used for the PCR. The assay was immunoSEQ multiplex PCR, and TCRdb's table has in-frame clones only and misses some. The sample lists some 84,000 clones, 63% occurring once. Germline loops: CDR1 MNHNS, CDR2 SASEGT. The CDR3 is 13 residues long. V was shortened by 7 bases and J by 7 bases, with 14 bases between the two germline ends. As to this clone: No antigen is known for it.

The TCR was taken from a middle-aged woman in good health and CMV-seropositive. Sequencing used PBMCs. The genes are TRBV6-1 and TRBJ1-5; D is undetermined. The CDR3 spells CASTVRDEQPQHF. CDR3 DNA: TGTGCCAGCACCGTGAGGGATGAACAGCCCCAGCATTTT.